These T cell receptor beta chains were read from a single sample in a study of blood T cell repertoires in COVID-19. Sequenced by immunoSEQ multiplex PCR; TCRdb stores in-frame clones only, minus some. This table has around 270,000 clones, approximately 88% appearing once. The sequenced material came from PBMCs or T cells enriched from blood (not recorded which). These receptors came from a woman in her thirties or forties who had been exposed to COVID-19. Both conserved end residues are part of each CDR3. The order of the fields is D gene, V gene, J gene, clone size, CDR3 DNA, CDR3 protein. D genes are given only for firm matches. Not all rows give a size; the values are once, few, many and, for expanded clones, a class.

TRBD1,TRBV27,TRBJ1-2,once,TGTGCCAGCAGTCGAGGGGGCCCTAGAAACGGCTACACCTTC,CASSRGGPRNGYTF
TRBD1,TRBV3-1/TRBV3-2,TRBJ2-7,-,TGTGCCAGCAGCTCCGGGACAGACTCCTACGAGCAGTACTTC,CASSSGTDSYEQYF
-,TRBV5-1,TRBJ2-5,-,TGCGCCAGCAGCCGCGGGGTGCGGGCCCTGGGAGAGACCCAGTACTTC,CASSRGVRALGETQYF
-,TRBV7-9,TRBJ1-2,few,TGTGCCAGGGAGCAAAACAGGTTTAGTGCCGGCTACACCTTC,CAREQNRFSAGYTF
TRBD1,TRBV4-3,TRBJ1-2,-,TGCGCCAGCAGCCAAGGGACAGGGGGGGCCTATGGCTACACCTTC,CASSQGTGGAYGYTF
-,TRBV18,TRBJ1-3,few,TGTGCCAGCTCACCACGAAGGCAGGGCTCTGGAAACACCATATATTTT,CASSPRRQGSGNTIYF
-,TRBV10-3,TRBJ2-5,-,TGTGCCATCAGTGAGTTCTCACAGATCCAAGAGACCCAGTACTTC,CAISEFSQIQETQYF
TRBD1,TRBV29-1,TRBJ1-5,-,TGCAGCGTTGTACCGGGACAGGGACCTAATCAGCCCCAGCATTTT,CSVVPGQGPNQPQHF
TRBD1,TRBV5-1,TRBJ1-4,-,TGTGCCAGCAGCCAGGCCAGCTTGGGACAGCCGAATGAAAAACTGTTTTTT,CASSQASLGQPNEKLFF
-,TRBV10-3,TRBJ1-3,-,TGTGCCACCCGTGCCCCGGGGGGTTCTGGAAACACCATATATTTT,CATRAPGGSGNTIYF
-,TRBV11-2,TRBJ2-6,-,TGTGCCAGCAGCCGTAGCTCTGGGGCCAACGTCCTGACTTTC,CASSRSSGANVLTF
TRBD1,TRBV7-8,TRBJ1-1,-,TGTGCCAGCAGCTCACAGGGGGCCCTAAGTAACACTGAAGCTTTCTTT,CASSSQGALSNTEAFF